The 4 T cell receptor beta chains below come from one sample, sequenced in a study of cytomegalovirus exposure and HLA in healthy donors. It was with 60 Vbeta and 13 Jbeta primers that the PCR ran. Only in-frame clones appear in the TCRdb table, and some are missing; sequencing was by immunoSEQ multiplex PCR. The sample yields 95,000 to 150,000 clones, 81% seen once. The sequenced sample consisted of PBMCs. The receptors here all came from a man between 18 and 29 years old in good health and CMV-seronegative.

Remarks on this clone: The sample holds other DNA sequences that translate to the same CDR3. The chain combines TRBV29-1 with TRBJ1-2, with 11 bases fitting TRBD1. The CDR3 is 13 amino acids. Germline V gene sequence: CDR1 SQVTM, CDR2 ANQGSEA. The V gene end was trimmed by 4 bases and the J gene end by 3 bases; junction bases not matched to a gene: 1. Here the CDR3 DNA reads TGCAGCGTTGTGGGACAGGGGGACTATGGCTACACCTTC. The encoded protein is CSVVGQGDYGYTF.

The chain joins TRBV2 to TRBJ2-7; possibly TRBD2 for D (6 bases). V shed 6 bases and J shed 7 bases, with 16 bases lying between them. The length of the CDR3 is 13 residues. Germline CDR1 and CDR2: SNHLY and FYNNEI. The CDR3 protein is CASRRTGVWEQYF. The CDR3 DNA sequence: TGTGCCAGCAGACGCACGGGGGTTTGGGAGCAGTACTTC.

The CDR3 loop reads CASSNTGVGETQYF. The CDR3 DNA sequence: TGTGCCAGCAGTAATACAGGGGTAGGAGAGACCCAGTACTTC. The genes are TRBV6-6 and TRBJ2-5; 7 nucleotides match TRBD1. Germline V gives CDR1 MNHNY, CDR2 SVGAGI (reference sequence). V lost 5 bases to trimming and J lost 4 bases; unmatched junction nucleotides: 7. CDR3 size: 14 residues.

The chain couples TRBV2 to TRBJ1-2, with TRBD1 matching 8 bases. This CDR3 is 13 amino acids long. The trim removed 8 bases at V and 8 bases at J, leaving 10 bases unmatched. Germline CDR1 is SNHLY and CDR2 is FYNNEI. CDR3 amino acids: CASFGTGVLGYTF. CDR3 coding DNA: TGTGCCAGCTTCGGGACAGGTGTCCTCGGCTACACCTTC.